Sequencing of this TCR beta chain was carried out in a study of T cells in Graves' hyperthyroidism and ophthalmopathy. Study-wide context: Blood from the periphery was taken at initial diagnosis, before any treatment. Findings and limits, study-wide: Ophthalmopathy onset followed model prediction by a median approximately 7 months. Most clonotypes that expanded in the thyroid above 0.001 also showed up in blood.

From germline, CDR1 is DFQATT and CDR2 SNEGSKA (reference sequence). The CDR3 contains 12 residues. Trimming shortened V by 2 bases and J by 8 bases, and 12 bases separated the two germline ends. Concerning this clonotype: Its specificity is unknown.

Cells are PBMCs isolated from 9 to 10 ml of fresh blood. RNA transcripts provided the source from which TCR beta CDR3 regions were amplified. Researchers ran a first-round RT-PCR on the TCR CDR3 using the HTBI primer set. TCRdb analysed the multiplex PCR reads with MiXCR anew, one entry per CDR3 protein. The sample includes about 380,000 distinct CDR3 sequences, roughly 14% of them seen just once. The source material was blood. This sequence joins TRBV20-1 and TRBJ1-2, with TRBD1 as a possible D gene (5 bases). The receptor's source is a man aged 30-40 years with Graves' hyperthyroidism that later progressed to Graves' ophthalmopathy. CDR3 in DNA: TGCAGTGCTAGATTGGGGCCTGGGGGCTACACCTTC. Its translation is CSARLGPGGYTF.